These 26 T cell receptor beta chains originate from one sample sequenced in a study of cytomegalovirus exposure and HLA in healthy donors. The PCR ran on 60 Vbeta and 13 Jbeta primers. Here immunoSEQ multiplex PCR was the method, and the copy in TCRdb shows in-frame clones only, minus some. Of 90,000 to 120,000 clones in the sample, less than 85% are singletons; the top ten hold approximately 15%. Sequenced input: PBMCs. These TCRs come from a woman aged 40-49 years in good health and CMV-seropositive.

The J gene is TRBJ2-2, the V gene TRBV2; D unclear. V dropped 7 bases and J dropped 6 bases, with 12 bases sitting between them. The V gene's germline CDR1 is SNHLY and CDR2 FYNNEI. CDR3 length: 13 amino acids. The DNA of the CDR3 is TGTGCCAGCATATCTCAGGTCCCCGGGGAGCTGTTTTTT. Translation gives CASISQVPGELFF.

The chain couples TRBV6-6 to TRBJ1-1; a possible D gene is TRBD1 (6 bases). The V and J ends lost 7 bases and 4 bases respectively, with 13 bases between them. This CDR3 comprises 13 residues. The germline V gene encodes CDR1 MNHNY and CDR2 SVGAGI (reference sequence). As DNA, the CDR3 is TGTGCCAGCATACAAACAGGGCCCACTGAAGCTTTCTTT. It yields the protein CASIQTGPTEAFF.

J is TRBJ1-1 and V is TRBV9; D call uncertain. V was pared by 0 bases and J by 4 bases, with 10 bases between. This CDR3 contains 14 residues. From germline, CDR1 is SGDLS and CDR2 YYNGEE. The CDR3 spells CASSVGQAGTEAFF. CDR3 nucleotides: TGTGCCAGCAGCGTAGGTCAGGCAGGCACTGAAGCTTTCTTT. Full variable domain (rest looked up from reference TRBV9 and TRBJ1-1): DSGVTQTPKHLITATGQRVTLRCSPRSGDLSVYWYQQSLDQGLQFLIQYYNGEERAKGNILERFSAQQFPDLHSELNLSSLELGDSALYFCASSVGQAGTEAFFGQGTRLTVV.

This chain uses TRBV7-9 with TRBJ1-1; D might be TRBD1 (5 bases). This CDR3 spans 13 amino acids. Trimming removed 7 bases at V and 1 base at J, with 10 bases between. CDR1 is SEHNR, CDR2 FQNEAQ, per germline (reference sequence). In DNA form, the CDR3 reads TGTGCCAGCAAAGTGGGGGGGAACACTGAAGCTTTCTTT. Residues: CASKVGGNTEAFF.

This chain uses TRBV2 with TRBJ2-7; D might be TRBD2 (6 bases). Per germline, CDR1 SNHLY and CDR2 FYNNEI. This CDR3 contains 12 residues. The V gene lost 6 bases and the J gene lost 6 bases, with 12 bases spanning the gap. CDR3 region: CASREGMGEQYF. Written as DNA, the CDR3 is TGTGCCAGCAGGGAGGGGATGGGCGAGCAGTACTTC.

This clone was counted a few times. The chain is built from TRBV9 and TRBJ1-2, with D hard to call. The CDR3 extends over 13 amino acids. From germline, CDR1 is SGDLS and CDR2 YYNGEE. V was shortened by 4 bases and J by 4 bases, with 11 bases between the two germline ends. The CDR3 DNA reads as TGTGCCAGCAGCCCCCCCGGAGGCTATGGCTACACCTTC. It codes for CASSPPGGYGYTF.

This clone was observed a single time. The chain carries TRBV30 and TRBJ2-3; TRBD2 aligns across 7 bases. V shed 2 bases and J 8 bases; nucleotides not matched to a gene: 7. CDR3 size: 13 residues. Germline V gene lookup returns CDR1 GTSNPN and CDR2 SVGIG (reference sequence). In DNA, the CDR3 is TGTGCCTGGAGTACTGCTAGCGGAGGTACGCAGTATTTT. Its protein is CAWSTASGGTQYF.

The chain has TRBV10-3 and TRBJ1-5; 10 positions match TRBD1. This CDR3 has 14 amino acids. V was clipped by 10 bases and J by 6 bases; unmatched bases: 9. Germline V CDR1 and CDR2: ENHRY, SYGVKD. CDR3 sequence reads: CATSSGTGVQPQHF. The CDR3 DNA reads as TGTGCCACTTCTTCCGGGACAGGGGTTCAGCCCCAGCATTTT.

This rearrangement joins TRBV5-8 to TRBJ2-2; TRBD2 aligns across 11 bases. The CDR3 length is 17 residues. V shed 4 bases and J 1 base; nucleotides not matched to a gene: 6. Germline CDR1 SGHTS, CDR2 YDEGEE. This chain's CDR3 is CASSRGGTSGNTGELFF. DNA for the CDR3: TGTGCCAGCAGCAGAGGCGGGACTAGCGGGAACACCGGGGAGCTGTTTTTT. Based on the CDR3 plus reference TRBV5-8 and TRBJ2-2, the full variable domain is EAGVTQSPTHLIKTRGQQATLRCSPISGHTSVYWYQQALGLGLQFLLWYDEGEERNRGNFPPRFSGRQFPNYSSELNVNALELEDSALYLCASSRGGTSGNTGELFFGEGSRLTVL.

The chain employs TRBV25-1 and TRBJ1-6, with D perhaps matching TRBD1 (6 bases). V lost 7 bases and J lost 8, with 15 bases in between. Germline CDR1 reads MGHDK; CDR2 reads SYGVNS. The CDR3 is 14 amino acids. The CDR3 is CASKSTGHYSPLHF. CDR3 nucleotides: TGTGCCAGCAAGTCCACAGGGCATTATTCACCCCTCCACTTT.

The rearrangement links TRBV6-5 to TRBJ1-1; D might be TRBD1 (5 bases). Germline V gives CDR1 MNHEY, CDR2 SVGAGI. The CDR3 contains 16 residues. V was clipped by 2 bases and J by 0 bases, with 13 bases between them. In nucleotides, the CDR3 is TGTGCCAGCAGTTACGATAGAAGGACATTGAACACTGAAGCTTTCTTT. It is translated as CASSYDRRTLNTEAFF.

The chain links TRBV10-3 to TRBJ1-2; D not certain. This CDR3 is 12 amino acids long. CDR1 is ENHRY and CDR2 is SYGVKD in the germline V gene. V lost 3 bases and J lost 4, with 6 bases in between. CDR3 residues: CAISEEAYGYTF. The CDR3 region has the DNA TGTGCCATCAGTGAAGAAGCCTATGGCTACACCTTC.

The V gene is TRBV10-3, the J gene TRBJ2-7; 11 bases agree with TRBD1. The trim removed 4 bases at V and 3 bases at J, leaving 2 bases unmatched. Germline V gives CDR1 ENHRY, CDR2 SYGVKD. CDR3 size: 14 residues. CDR3 sequence (DNA): TGTGCCATCAGTGCCGGGACAGGGGGCTACGAGCAGTACTTC. This codes for CAISAGTGGYEQYF.

The chain joins TRBV9 to TRBJ1-2; possible D gene TRBD1, 5 bases. Per the germline V gene, CDR1 is SGDLS and CDR2 is YYNGEE. CDR3 length: 15 amino acids. Trimming removed 2 bases at V and 5 bases at J, with 16 bases between. CDR3 DNA: TGTGCCAGCAGCGTCCAGGGCTCCCCCGATTATGGCTACACCTTC. It specifies CASSVQGSPDYGYTF.

The rearrangement links TRBV10-3 to TRBJ2-1; D might be TRBD1 (6 bases). CDR3 length: 15 amino acids. V lost 7 bases to trimming and J lost 8 bases, with 21 bases between them. Germline V gene sequence: CDR1 ENHRY, CDR2 SYGVKD. The CDR3: CAITQGTSGRYEQFF. Here the CDR3 DNA reads TGTGCCATCACCCAGGGGACCTCAGGTCGCTATGAGCAGTTCTTC.

V and J are TRBV2 and TRBJ2-2; a weak D match, TRBD2 (6 bases). CDR3 length: 14 residues. Germline assignment: CDR1 SNHLY and CDR2 FYNNEI. V was clipped by 6 bases and J by 3 bases, with 11 bases between them. The CDR3 here is CASRRLGDTGELFF. Written as DNA, the CDR3 is TGTGCCAGCAGGAGACTAGGGGACACCGGGGAGCTGTTTTTT.

V and J are TRBV14 and TRBJ1-2; D is uncertain. CDR3 length equals 13 residues. V was shortened by 0 bases and J by 5 bases, with 7 bases between the two germline ends. Germline CDR1 is SGHDN and CDR2 is FVKESK. As DNA, the CDR3 is TGTGCCAGCAGCCAAGATCCGGGTTATGGCTACACCTTC. Translation gives CASSQDPGYGYTF. Looking up the rest from reference TRBV14 and TRBJ1-2 gives the full variable domain: EAGVTQFPSHSVIEKGQTVTLRCDPISGHDNLYWYRRVMGKEIKFLLHFVKESKQDESGMPNNRFLAERTGGTYSTLKVQPAELEDSGVYFCASSQDPGYGYTFGSGTRLTVV.

This chain joins TRBV9 and TRBJ2-3; D is uncertain. The germline V and J ends were trimmed by 0 bases and 4 bases, with 6 bases remaining between them. Germline V lookup: CDR1 SGDLS, CDR2 YYNGEE. This CDR3 region has 13 residues. CDR3 nucleotide sequence: TGTGCCAGCAGCGTAGTATACTCAGATACGCAGTATTTT. Amino acids: CASSVVYSDTQYF.

This chain joins TRBV5-1 and TRBJ2-5, with 12 nucleotides matching TRBD2. The V gene end was trimmed by 3 bases and the J gene end by 5 bases; junction bases not matched to a gene: 2. Germline V gene sequence: CDR1 SGHRS, CDR2 YFSETQ. This CDR3 region has 14 residues. CDR3 nucleotides: TGCGCCAGCAGCTATGGACTAGCGGGGGAGACCCAGTACTTC. Translating gives CASSYGLAGETQYF.

This sequence joins TRBV9 and TRBJ2-2; TRBD1 is a possible D gene (5 bases). Looked up from germline, CDR1 is SGDLS and CDR2 is YYNGEE. The V gene lost 2 bases and the J gene lost 4 bases, with 12 bases spanning the gap. The CDR3 consists of 15 residues. CDR3 residues: CASSVDRVGTGELFF. CDR3 sequence (DNA): TGTGCCAGCAGCGTTGACAGAGTCGGCACCGGGGAGCTGTTTTTT.

The chain combines TRBV5-4 with TRBJ2-1, with a tentative D call TRBD1 (6 bases). Per germline, CDR1 SGHNT and CDR2 YYREEE (reference sequence). With 0 bases removed from V and 7 bases from J, the gap between germline ends came to 14 bases. The CDR3 loop spans 15 amino acids. The CDR3 protein is CASSLEQGVRNEQFF. CDR3 DNA: TGTGCCAGCAGCTTGGAACAGGGAGTGAGGAATGAGCAGTTCTTC. Drawing the rest from reference TRBV5-4 and TRBJ2-1, the complete variable domain is ETGVTQSPTHLIKTRGQQVTLRCSSQSGHNTVSWYQQALGQGPQFIFQYYREEENGRGNFPPRFSGLQFPNYSSELNVNALELDDSALYLCASSLEQGVRNEQFFGPGTRLTVL.

The chain links TRBV6-5 to TRBJ1-4; tentatively, D is TRBD1 (5 bases). V was cut by 0 bases and J by 7 bases, with 15 bases left in between. The CDR3 contains 16 residues. Germline V lookup: CDR1 MNHEY, CDR2 SVGAGI. This CDR3 reads CASSYSRAGGGEKLFF. In DNA, the CDR3 is TGTGCCAGCAGTTACTCGAGAGCGGGGGGGGGTGAAAAACTGTTTTTT.

The gene calls are TRBV10-3 and TRBJ1-2, with 8 bases aligning to TRBD1. V lost 5 bases, J lost 4 bases, and 6 bases stayed unmatched. The length of the CDR3 is 14 residues. CDR1 is ENHRY, CDR2 SYGVKD, per germline. The CDR3 coding sequence is TGTGCCATCAGTCTAGGGACAGGCCTCTATGGCTACACCTTC. Residues: CAISLGTGLYGYTF.

The rearrangement links TRBV7-2 to TRBJ1-2, with D possibly TRBD1 on 5 matching bases. Germline CDR1 and CDR2: SGHTA and FQGNSA. V dropped 5 bases and J dropped 4 bases, with 20 bases sitting between them. The CDR3 runs to 16 residues. CDR3 amino acids: CASSRGVPGLAYGYTF. CDR3 in DNA: TGTGCCAGCAGCCGAGGCGTCCCAGGGCTTGCCTATGGCTACACCTTC.

J is TRBJ2-7 and V is TRBV4-3; 10 nucleotides match TRBD1. CDR1 LGHNA and CDR2 YSLEER come from the germline V gene. This CDR3 comprises 16 residues. V lost 0 bases, J lost 3 bases, and 5 bases stayed unmatched. CDR3 DNA sequence: TGCGCCAGCAGCCAAGATTGGGGACAGGGGAGCTACGAGCAGTACTTC. It is translated as CASSQDWGQGSYEQYF.

The rearrangement joins TRBV10-3 to TRBJ1-3; 7 nucleotides align to TRBD1. The CDR3 has 14 residues. Germline V CDR1 and CDR2: ENHRY, SYGVKD. Trimming removed 6 bases from V and 3 bases from J; junction bases left unmatched: 5. The CDR3 loop reads CAIRNQGDGNTIYF. CDR3 in DNA: TGTGCCATCAGGAATCAGGGGGATGGAAACACCATATATTTT.